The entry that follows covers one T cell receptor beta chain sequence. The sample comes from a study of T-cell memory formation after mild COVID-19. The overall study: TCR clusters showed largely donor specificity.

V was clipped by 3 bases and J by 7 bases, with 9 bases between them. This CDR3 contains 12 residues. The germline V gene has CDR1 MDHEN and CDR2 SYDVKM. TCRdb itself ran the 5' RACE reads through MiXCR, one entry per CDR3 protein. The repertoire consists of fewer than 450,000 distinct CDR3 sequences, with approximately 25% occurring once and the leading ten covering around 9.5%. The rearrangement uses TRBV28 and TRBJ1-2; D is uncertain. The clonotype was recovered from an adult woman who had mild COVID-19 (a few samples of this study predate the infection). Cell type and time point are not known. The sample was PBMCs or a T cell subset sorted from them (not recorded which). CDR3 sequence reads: CASSFQDGGYTF. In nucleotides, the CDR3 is TGTGCCAGCAGTTTTCAAGACGGTGGCTACACCTTC.